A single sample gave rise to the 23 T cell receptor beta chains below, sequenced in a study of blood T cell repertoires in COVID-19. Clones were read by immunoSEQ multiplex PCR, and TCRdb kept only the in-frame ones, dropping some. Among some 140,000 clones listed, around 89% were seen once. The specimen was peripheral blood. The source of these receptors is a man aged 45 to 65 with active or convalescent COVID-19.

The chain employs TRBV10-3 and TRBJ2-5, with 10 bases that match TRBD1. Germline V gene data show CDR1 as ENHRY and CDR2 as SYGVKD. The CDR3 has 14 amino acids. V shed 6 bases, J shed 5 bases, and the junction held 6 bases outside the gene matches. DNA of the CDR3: TGTGCCATCAGCGGACAGGGGGTTTCGGAGACCCAGTACTTC. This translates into CAISGQGVSETQYF.

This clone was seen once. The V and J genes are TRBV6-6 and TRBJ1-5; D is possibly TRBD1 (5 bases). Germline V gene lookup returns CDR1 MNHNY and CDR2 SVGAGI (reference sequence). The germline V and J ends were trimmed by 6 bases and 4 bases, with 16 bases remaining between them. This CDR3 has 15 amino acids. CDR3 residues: CASRPGLQANQPQHF. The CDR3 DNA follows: TGTGCCAGCAGGCCCGGCCTACAGGCGAATCAGCCCCAGCATTTT.

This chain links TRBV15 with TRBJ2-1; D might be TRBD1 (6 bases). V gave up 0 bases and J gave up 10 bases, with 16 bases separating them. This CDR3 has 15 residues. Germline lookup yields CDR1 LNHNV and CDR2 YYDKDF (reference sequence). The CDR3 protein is CATSRDPAGTLEQFF. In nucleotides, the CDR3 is TGTGCCACCAGCAGAGATCCGGCAGGGACACTCGAGCAGTTCTTC.

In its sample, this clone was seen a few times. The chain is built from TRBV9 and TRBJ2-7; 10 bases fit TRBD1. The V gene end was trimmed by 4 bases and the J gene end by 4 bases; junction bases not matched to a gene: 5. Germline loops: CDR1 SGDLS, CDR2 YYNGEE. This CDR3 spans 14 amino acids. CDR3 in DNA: TGTGCCAGCAGCCCCAGGGACAGGGGATACGAGCAGTACTTC. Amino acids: CASSPRDRGYEQYF.

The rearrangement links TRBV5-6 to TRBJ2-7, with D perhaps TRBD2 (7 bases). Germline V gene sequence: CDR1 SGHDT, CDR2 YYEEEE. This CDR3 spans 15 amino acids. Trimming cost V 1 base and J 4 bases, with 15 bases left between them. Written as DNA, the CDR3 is TGTGCCAGCAGCTTGTGGGGGGGCCGTAGGTACGAGCAGTACTTC. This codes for CASSLWGGRRYEQYF.

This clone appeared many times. The CDR3 is CASSKIERTGKTQYF. The CDR3 coding sequence is TGTGCCAGCAGCAAAATTGAACGGACAGGAAAGACCCAGTACTTC. This rearrangement joins TRBV21-1 to TRBJ2-5; the table calls TRBD1, which could not be checked here. TRBV21-1 is classified as a pseudogene. This CDR3 comprises 15 residues.

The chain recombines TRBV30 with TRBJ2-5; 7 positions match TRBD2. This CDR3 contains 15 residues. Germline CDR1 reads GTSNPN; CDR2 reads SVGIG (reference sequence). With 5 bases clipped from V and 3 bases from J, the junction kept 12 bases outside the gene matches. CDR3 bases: TGTGCCTGGGGGGCCGGGGGACTACCCGAAGAGACCCAGTACTTC. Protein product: CAWGAGGLPEETQYF.

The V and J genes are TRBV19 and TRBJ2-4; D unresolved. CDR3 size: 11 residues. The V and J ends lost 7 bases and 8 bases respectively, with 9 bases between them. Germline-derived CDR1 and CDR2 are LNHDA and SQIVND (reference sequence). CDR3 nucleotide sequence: TGTGCCAGTATTTTTCGGGACATTCAGTACTTC. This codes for CASIFRDIQYF.

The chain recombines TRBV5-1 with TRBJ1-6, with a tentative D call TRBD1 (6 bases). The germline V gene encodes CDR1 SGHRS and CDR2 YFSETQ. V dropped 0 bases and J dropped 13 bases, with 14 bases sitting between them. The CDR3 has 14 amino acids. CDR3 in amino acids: CASSLEGDIAPLHF. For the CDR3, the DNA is TGCGCCAGCAGCTTGGAGGGGGATATAGCGCCCCTCCACTTT.

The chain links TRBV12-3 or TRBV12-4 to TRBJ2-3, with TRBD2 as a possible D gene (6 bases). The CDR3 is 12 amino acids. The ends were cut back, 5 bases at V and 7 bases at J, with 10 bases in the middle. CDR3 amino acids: CASSRDSYTQYF. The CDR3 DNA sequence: TGTGCCAGCAGTCGGGACTCCTATACGCAGTATTTT.

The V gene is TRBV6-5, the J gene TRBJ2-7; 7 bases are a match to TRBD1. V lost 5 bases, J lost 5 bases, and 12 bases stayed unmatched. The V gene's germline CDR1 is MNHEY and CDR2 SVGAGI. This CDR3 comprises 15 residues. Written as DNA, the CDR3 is TGTGCCAGCAGTCCAAACCGGGACAGCTATAACGAGCAGTACTTC. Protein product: CASSPNRDSYNEQYF.

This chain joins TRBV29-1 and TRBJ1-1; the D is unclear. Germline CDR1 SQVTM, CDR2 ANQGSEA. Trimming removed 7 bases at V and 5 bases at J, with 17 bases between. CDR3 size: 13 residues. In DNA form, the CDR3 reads TGCAGCGGGGGAGAGCGCCGAAGGACTGAAGCTTTCTTT. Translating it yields CSGGERRRTEAFF. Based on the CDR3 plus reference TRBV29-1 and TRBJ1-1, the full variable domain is SAVISQKPSRDICQRGTSLTIQCQVDSQVTMMFWYRQQPGQSLTLIATANQGSEATYESGFVIDKFPISRPNLTFSTLTVSNMSPEDSSIYLCSGGERRRTEAFFGQGTRLTVV.

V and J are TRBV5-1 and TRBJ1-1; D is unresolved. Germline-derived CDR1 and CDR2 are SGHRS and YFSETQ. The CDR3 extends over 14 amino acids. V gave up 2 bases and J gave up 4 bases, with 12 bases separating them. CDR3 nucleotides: TGCGCCAGCAGCTTAACGGGATTGGCCACTGAAGCTTTCTTT. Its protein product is CASSLTGLATEAFF.

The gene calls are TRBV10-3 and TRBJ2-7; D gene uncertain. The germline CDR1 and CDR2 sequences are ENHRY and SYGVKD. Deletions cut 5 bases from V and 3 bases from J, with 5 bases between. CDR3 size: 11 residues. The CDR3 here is CAISNGYEQYF. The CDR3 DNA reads TGTGCCATCAGTAACGGCTACGAGCAGTACTTC.

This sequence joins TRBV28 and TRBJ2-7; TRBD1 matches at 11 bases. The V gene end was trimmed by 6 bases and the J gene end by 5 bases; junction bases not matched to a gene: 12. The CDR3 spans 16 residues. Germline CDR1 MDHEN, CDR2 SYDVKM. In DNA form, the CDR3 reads TGTGCCAGCAGACCCTCTCCGGGACAGGGGGAGAACGAGCAGTACTTC. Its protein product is CASRPSPGQGENEQYF.

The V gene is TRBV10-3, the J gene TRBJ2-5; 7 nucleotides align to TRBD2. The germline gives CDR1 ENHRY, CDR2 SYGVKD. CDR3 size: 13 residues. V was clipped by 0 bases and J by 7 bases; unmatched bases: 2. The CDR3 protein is CAISESTGGTQYF. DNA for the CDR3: TGTGCCATCAGTGAGTCGACGGGAGGGACCCAGTACTTC.

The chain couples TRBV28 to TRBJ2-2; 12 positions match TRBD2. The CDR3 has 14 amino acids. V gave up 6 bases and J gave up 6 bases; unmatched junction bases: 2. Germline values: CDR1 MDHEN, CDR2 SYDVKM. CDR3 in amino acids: CASSPSGRAGELFF. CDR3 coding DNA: TGTGCCAGCAGCCCTAGCGGGAGGGCCGGGGAGCTGTTTTTT.

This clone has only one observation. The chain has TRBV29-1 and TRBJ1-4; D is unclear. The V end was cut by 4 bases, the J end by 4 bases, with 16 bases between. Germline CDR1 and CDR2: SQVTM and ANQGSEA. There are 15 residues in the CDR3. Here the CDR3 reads CSVAESGGGNEKLFF. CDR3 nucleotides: TGCAGCGTTGCAGAATCTGGCGGAGGTAATGAAAAACTGTTTTTT.

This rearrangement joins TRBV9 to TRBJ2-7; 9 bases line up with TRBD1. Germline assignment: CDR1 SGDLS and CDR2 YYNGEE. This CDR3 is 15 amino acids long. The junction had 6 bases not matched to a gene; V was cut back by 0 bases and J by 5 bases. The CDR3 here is CASSVDGTGFNEQYF. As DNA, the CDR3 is TGTGCCAGCAGCGTAGACGGGACAGGGTTTAACGAGCAGTACTTC. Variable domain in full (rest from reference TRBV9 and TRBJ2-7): DSGVTQTPKHLITATGQRVTLRCSPRSGDLSVYWYQQSLDQGLQFLIQYYNGEERAKGNILERFSAQQFPDLHSELNLSSLELGDSALYFCASSVDGTGFNEQYFGPGTRLTVT.

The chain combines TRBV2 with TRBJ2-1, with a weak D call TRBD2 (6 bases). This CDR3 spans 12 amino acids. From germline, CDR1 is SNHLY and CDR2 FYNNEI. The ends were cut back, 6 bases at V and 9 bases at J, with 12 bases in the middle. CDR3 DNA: TGTGCCAGCAGCGGGGACTTTACTGAGCAGTTCTTC. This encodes CASSGDFTEQFF.

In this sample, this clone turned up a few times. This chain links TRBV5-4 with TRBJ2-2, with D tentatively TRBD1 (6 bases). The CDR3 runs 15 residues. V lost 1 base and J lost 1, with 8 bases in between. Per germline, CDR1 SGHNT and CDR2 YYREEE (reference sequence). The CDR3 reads CASSLSRGNTGELFF. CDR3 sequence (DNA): TGTGCCAGCAGCTTGAGCAGGGGGAACACCGGGGAGCTGTTTTTT.

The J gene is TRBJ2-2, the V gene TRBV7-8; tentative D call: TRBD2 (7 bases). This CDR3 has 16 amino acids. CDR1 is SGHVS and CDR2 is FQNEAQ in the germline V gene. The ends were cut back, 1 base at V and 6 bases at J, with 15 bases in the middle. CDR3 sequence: CASSLVQGRGSGELFF. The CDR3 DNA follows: TGTGCCAGCAGCTTAGTCCAGGGGAGGGGTTCCGGGGAGCTGTTTTTT.

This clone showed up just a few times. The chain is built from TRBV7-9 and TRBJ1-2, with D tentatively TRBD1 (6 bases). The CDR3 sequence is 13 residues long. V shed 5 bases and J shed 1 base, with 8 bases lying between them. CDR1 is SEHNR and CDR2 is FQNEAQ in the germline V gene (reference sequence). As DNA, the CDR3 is TGTGCCAGCAGCCGGACAGATAACTATGGCTACACCTTC. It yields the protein CASSRTDNYGYTF.